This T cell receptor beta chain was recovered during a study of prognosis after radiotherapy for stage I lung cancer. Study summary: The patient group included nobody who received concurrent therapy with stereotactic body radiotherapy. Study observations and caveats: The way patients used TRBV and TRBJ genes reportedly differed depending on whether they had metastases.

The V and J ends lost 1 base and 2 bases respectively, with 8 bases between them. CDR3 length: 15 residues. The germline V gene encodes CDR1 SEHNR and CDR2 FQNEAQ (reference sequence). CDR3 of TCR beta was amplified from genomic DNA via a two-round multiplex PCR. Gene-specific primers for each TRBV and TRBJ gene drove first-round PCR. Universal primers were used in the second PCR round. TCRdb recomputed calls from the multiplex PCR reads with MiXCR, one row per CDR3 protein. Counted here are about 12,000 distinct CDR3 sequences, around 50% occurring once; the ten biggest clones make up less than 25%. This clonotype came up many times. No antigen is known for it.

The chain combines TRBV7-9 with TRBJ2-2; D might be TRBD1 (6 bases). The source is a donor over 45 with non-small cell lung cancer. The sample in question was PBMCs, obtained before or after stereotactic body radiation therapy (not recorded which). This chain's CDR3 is CASSLVQGNTGELFF. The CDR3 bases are TGTGCCAGCAGCTTAGTACAGGGCAACACCGGGGAGCTGTTTTTT. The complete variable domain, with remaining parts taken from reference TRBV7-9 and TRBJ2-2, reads DTGVSQNPRHKITKRGQNVTFRCDPISEHNRLYWYRQTLGQGPEFLTYFQNEAQLEKSRLLSDRFSAERPKGSFSTLEIQRTEQGDSAMYLCASSLVQGNTGELFFGEGSRLTVL.